Sequencing of this T cell receptor (beta chain) was carried out in a study of blood T cell repertoires in COVID-19. Study-wide context: PBMCs, B-cell-depleted T cells, or T cells provided the cDNA or gDNA that made up the material.

In the study's own analysis: Estimated nucleated cell counts came from reference gene primer amplification. Profiled with immunoSEQ multiplex PCR; TCRdb holds only in-frame clones, not every one. The V and J calls and the clone size are those of that table, but D and trimming were determined from the DNA. This table has over 250,000 clones, about 87% appearing once. Germline V gene sequence: CDR1 MNHEY, CDR2 SVGAGI. V shed 4 bases and J 5 bases; nucleotides not matched to a gene: 3. There are 13 residues in the CDR3. Seattle's enrolled individuals joined amid active infection and were then monitored longitudinally.

The chain employs TRBV6-5 and TRBJ1-1; TRBD1 agrees at 8 bases. This receptor was obtained from a woman in her sixties or seventies with COVID-19, enrolled during active disease. The sequenced material came from peripheral blood. The CDR3: CASSWTGRTEAFF. Here the CDR3 DNA reads TGTGCCAGCAGTTGGACAGGGAGGACTGAAGCTTTCTTT.